This T cell receptor beta chain was captured in a study of T cell clones after liver transplantation. Study-wide background: In this trial, immunosuppression withdrawal was attempted within 2 years of liver transplant. Draws occurred before transplant, before withdrawal, and after complete or failed withdrawal. Post-transplant blood was tracked for graft-donor-reactive T cell clones identified in a pre-transplant mixed lymphocyte reaction. Study observations and caveats: The donor-reactive repertoire was only partly measurable in two subjects, lacking donor cells.

Clones were sequenced by immunoSEQ multiplex PCR, and TCRdb holds only the in-frame ones, with some missing. Seen here are 70,000 to 80,000 clones, more than 75% observed once, and the top ten hold under 3.5%. Germline V lookup: CDR1 SGHTA, CDR2 FQGNSA. The V end was cut by 0 bases, the J end by 3 bases, with 12 bases between. The CDR3 is 15 amino acids. This clone was observed a few times. The antigen remains undetermined. The TCR sequence derives from a human donor who received a liver transplant. Here the sequenced sample was CD4+ T cells from blood, taken before liver transplant. This chain joins TRBV7-2 and TRBJ2-7, with D possibly TRBD2 on 6 matching bases. CDR3 protein: CASSLAGGVSYEQYF. The CDR3 DNA is TGTGCCAGCAGCTTAGCGGGGGGAGTGAGCTACGAGCAGTACTTC. Looking up the rest from reference TRBV7-2 and TRBJ2-7 gives the full variable domain: GAGVSQSPSNKVTEKGKDVELRCDPISGHTALYWYRQSLGQGLEFLIYFQGNSAPDKSGLPSDRFSAERTGGSVSTLTIQRTQQEDSAVYLCASSLAGGVSYEQYFGPGTRLTVT.